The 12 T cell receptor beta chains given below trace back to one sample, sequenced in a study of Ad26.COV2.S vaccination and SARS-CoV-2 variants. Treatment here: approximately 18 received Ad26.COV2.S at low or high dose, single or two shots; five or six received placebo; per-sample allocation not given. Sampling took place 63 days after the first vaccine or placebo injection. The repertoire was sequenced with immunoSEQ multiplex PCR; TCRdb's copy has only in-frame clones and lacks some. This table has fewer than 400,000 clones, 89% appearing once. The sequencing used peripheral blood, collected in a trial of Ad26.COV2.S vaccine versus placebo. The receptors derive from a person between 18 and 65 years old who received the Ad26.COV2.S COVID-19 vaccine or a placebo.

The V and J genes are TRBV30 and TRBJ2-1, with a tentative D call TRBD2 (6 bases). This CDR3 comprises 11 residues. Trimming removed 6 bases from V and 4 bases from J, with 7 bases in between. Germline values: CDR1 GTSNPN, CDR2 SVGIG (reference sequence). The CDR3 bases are TGTGCCTGTCGGGAGTACAATGAGCAGTTCTTC. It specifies CACREYNEQFF.

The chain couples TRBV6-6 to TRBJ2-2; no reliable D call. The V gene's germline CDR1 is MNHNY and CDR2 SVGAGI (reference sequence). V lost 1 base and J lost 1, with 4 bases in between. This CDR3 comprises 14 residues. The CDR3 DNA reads TGTGCCAGCAGTTACTTCCAGAACACCGGGGAGCTGTTTTTT. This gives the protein CASSYFQNTGELFF.

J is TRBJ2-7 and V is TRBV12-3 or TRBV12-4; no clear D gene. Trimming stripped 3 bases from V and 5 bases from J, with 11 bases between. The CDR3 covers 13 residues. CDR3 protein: CASSLGPVDEQYF. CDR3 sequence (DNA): TGTGCCAGCAGTTTGGGCCCTGTCGACGAGCAGTACTTC.

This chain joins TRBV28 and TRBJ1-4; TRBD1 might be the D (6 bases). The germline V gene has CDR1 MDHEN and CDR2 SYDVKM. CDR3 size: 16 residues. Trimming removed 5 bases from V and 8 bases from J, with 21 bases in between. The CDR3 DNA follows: TGTGCCAGCAGTCGGACAGCCCAAGGGGGTCGAGAAAAACTGTTTTTT. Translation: CASSRTAQGGREKLFF.

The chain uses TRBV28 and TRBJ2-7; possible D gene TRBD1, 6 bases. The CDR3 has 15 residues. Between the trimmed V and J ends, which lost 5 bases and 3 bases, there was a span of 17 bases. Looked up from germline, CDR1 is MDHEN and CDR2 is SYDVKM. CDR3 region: CASSLPRGPYYEQYF. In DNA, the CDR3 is TGTGCCAGCAGTCTCCCCAGGGGACCGTACTACGAGCAGTACTTC.

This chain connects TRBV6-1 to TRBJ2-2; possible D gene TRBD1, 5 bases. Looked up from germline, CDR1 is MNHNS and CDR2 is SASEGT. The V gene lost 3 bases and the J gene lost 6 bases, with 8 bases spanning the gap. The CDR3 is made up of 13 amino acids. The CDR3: CASSDRTPGELFF. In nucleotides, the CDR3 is TGTGCCAGCAGTGATAGGACACCCGGGGAGCTGTTTTTT.

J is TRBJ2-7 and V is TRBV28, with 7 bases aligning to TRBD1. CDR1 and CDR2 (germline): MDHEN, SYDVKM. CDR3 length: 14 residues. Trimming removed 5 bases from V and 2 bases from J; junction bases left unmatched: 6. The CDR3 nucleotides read TGTGCCAGCAGTATAGGGACAGCTGCCTACGAGCAGTACTTC. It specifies CASSIGTAAYEQYF.

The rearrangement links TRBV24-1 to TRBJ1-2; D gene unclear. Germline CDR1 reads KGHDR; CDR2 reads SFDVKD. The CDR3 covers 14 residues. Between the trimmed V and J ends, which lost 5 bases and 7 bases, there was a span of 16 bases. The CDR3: CATSGQEYGSGYTF. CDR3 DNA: TGTGCCACCAGTGGTCAGGAGTATGGGTCTGGCTACACCTTC.

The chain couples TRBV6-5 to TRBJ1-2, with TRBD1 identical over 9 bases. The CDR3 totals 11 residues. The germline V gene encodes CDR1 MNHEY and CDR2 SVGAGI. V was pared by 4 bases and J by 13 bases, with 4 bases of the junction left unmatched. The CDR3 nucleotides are TGTGCCAGCAGTTCACAGGGGGCGATCACCTTC. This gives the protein CASSSQGAITF.

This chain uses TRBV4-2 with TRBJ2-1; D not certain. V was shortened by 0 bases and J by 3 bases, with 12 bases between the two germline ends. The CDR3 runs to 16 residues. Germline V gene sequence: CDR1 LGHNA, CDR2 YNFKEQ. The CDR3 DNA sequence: TGTGCCAGCAGCCAAGATTTGCGGAACTTCTACAATGAGCAGTTCTTC. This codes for CASSQDLRNFYNEQFF.

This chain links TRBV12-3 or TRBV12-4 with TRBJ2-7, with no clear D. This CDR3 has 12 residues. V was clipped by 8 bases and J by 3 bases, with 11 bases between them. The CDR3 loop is CASGHPGYEQYF. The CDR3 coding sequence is TGTGCCAGCGGCCATCCAGGCTACGAGCAGTACTTC.

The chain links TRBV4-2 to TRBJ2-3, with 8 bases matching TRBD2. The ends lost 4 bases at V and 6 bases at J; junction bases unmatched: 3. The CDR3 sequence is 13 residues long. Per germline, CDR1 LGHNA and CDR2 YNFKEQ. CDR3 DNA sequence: TGTGCCAGCAGCCGAGGGACTAGGGATACGCAGTATTTT. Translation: CASSRGTRDTQYF.